This TCR beta chain comes out of a study of blood T cell repertoires in COVID-19. Study summary: There were acute and convalescent COVID-19 samples, and they came from the United States, Italy and Spain. Sources were T cells, B-cell-depleted T cells, or PBMCs; the material itself was cDNA or gDNA.

In the original processing: Reference gene primers were amplified, and this amplification served to estimate nucleated cell counts. Sequenced by immunoSEQ multiplex PCR; TCRdb stores in-frame clones only, minus some. V and J calls and clone size are copied from that table; D and trimming were computed from the DNA. The data hold about 170,000 clones, with roughly four fifths observed a single time. CDR1 and CDR2 (germline): SGHTA, FQGNSA. The V and J ends lost 4 bases and 7 bases respectively, with 14 bases between them. The CDR3 loop spans 15 amino acids. The chain carries TRBV7-2 and TRBJ1-6, with no clear D. What was sequenced was peripheral blood. The receptor comes from a man aged 40-55 years who had recovered from COVID-19. The CDR3, as DNA: TGTGCCAGCAGCTCTTTCCGACTGGAAAATTCACCCCTCCACTTT. This gives the protein CASSSFRLENSPLHF.